The text below deals with one T cell receptor beta chain. The clone's antigen remains unknown. The record has no base qualities; no much larger clone is one base away. This specimen belongs to a study of Ad26.COV2.S vaccination and SARS-CoV-2 variants (TCRdb year 2021). With respect to the entire study: Donors in the vaccine arm were drawn from COV1001, a multicentre, randomized, double-blind, placebo-controlled phase I-IIa trial testing Ad26.COV2.S in healthy adults. Dosing of Ad26.COV2.S was intramuscular, at either 5x10^10 or 1x10^11 viral particles, delivered as one shot or as two shots spaced 56 days apart. The specificity and breadth of SARS-CoV-2-reactive T cell receptors after Ad26.COV2.S vaccination were assessed by TCRbeta repertoire sequencing. A total of approximately 32 samples were included in the TCR-sequenced set, comprising some 20 Ad26.COV2.S vaccine recipients, 5 placebo recipients and 8 SARS-CoV-2 convalescent individuals. Participants in the trial were split at random into five groups of five each, receiving low-dose or high-dose Ad26.COV2.S once or twice, or else placebo on both occasions. Investigators remained blinded to trial group allocation during experiments and outcome assessment.

CDR1 is given as MNHEY and CDR2 as SVGAGI, both from the germline V gene. At the junction V is shortened by 2 bases and J by 6 bases, with 14 bases in between. The CDR3 runs 15 residues from the cysteine to the phenylalanine. This entry keeps only the CDR3 DNA: 45 bases, framed from base 1. The paper as a whole reports these results and caveats: It was noted by the authors that total T cell responses may have been underestimated by the TCR breadth and depth analyses. Comparable non-spike TCR breadth was observed between vaccine and placebo recipients, consistent with only spike being contained in the vaccine. Substantial breadth of spike-specific CD8+ and CD4+ T cell responses was reported after vaccination. The study was not powered for comparison of responses between vaccine doses or regimens. Spike-specific TCR breadth was higher in Ad26.COV2.S recipients than in placebo recipients (P = 0.0014).

The immunoSEQ Assay was used to sequence TCRbeta CDR3 regions. After extraction, genomic DNA underwent amplification by bias-controlled multiplex PCR, followed by high-throughput sequencing. The published analysis was carried out like this. To quantify the absolute abundance of every unique TCRbeta CDR3 region, sequences were collapsed and filtered. Usable DNA was measured by amplifying reference genes present in all nucleated cells, and TCRbeta template counts were normalized to that usable DNA to estimate T cell fraction. Repertoire TCRs were annotated as SARS-CoV-2-specific when V gene, CDR3 amino acid sequence and J gene were exactly matched to a known reactive TCR set. The reference SARS-CoV-2 TCR set came from MIRA and was filtered for enrichment in COVID-19-positive ImmuneCODE repertoires, removing public or cross-reactive TCRs. Based on the MIRA antigens, annotated TCRs were further analysed at the level of specific ORF or position within ORF. Breadth was defined as the number of annotated unique rearrangements divided by the total number of unique productive rearrangements, and depth was defined as the summed frequency of the annotated unique rearrangements. Two-sided Wilcoxon rank-sum tests were used to compare TCR breadth between groups. In TCRdb, the immuneACCESS table is reduced to in-frame sequences with V and J assigned. These tables do not hold every clone; where another copy was compared, an unresolved V gene accounts for under half, and the others remain unexplained. V and J calls and clone size follow that table, whereas D and trimming were derived from the DNA. The sample contains about 350,000 clones, about 88% of them found a single time. The biggest ten clones account for around 6.1% of the sample.

In light of the paper, this sample's treatment or condition label describes: about 20 received Ad26.COV2.S at low or high dose, single or two shots; roughly five received placebo; per-sample allocation not given. Repertoires of vaccine and placebo recipients were sequenced from samples taken on day 63 after the first injection. Between 29 July and 7 August 2020, Cohort 1b enrolled 25 adults aged 18-55 years at one site in Boston, USA. Ad26.COV2.S was a replication-incompetent adenovirus type 26 vector that expressed a prefusion-stabilized SARS-CoV-2 spike protein derived from the original Wuhan strain.

The chain joins TRBV6-5 to TRBJ2-1; the D gene is possibly TRBD1 or TRBD2, each agreeing over 5 bases. The specimen was peripheral blood, collected in a trial of Ad26.COV2.S vaccine versus placebo. This clonotype was obtained from a person aged 18-60 years who received the Ad26.COV2.S COVID-19 vaccine or a placebo. CDR3 region: CASSYRDGQTNEQFF. The DNA sequence follows: TGTGCCAGCAGTTACCGGGACGGTCAAACCAATGAGCAGTTCTTC.